The 21 T cell receptor beta chains below all came from one sample that was sequenced in a study of siplizumab effects on memory and regulatory T cells. Some clones are missing from TCRdb's copy, which holds only in-frame ones; the method was immunoSEQ multiplex PCR. In the table there are roughly 110,000 clones, approximately 92% of which are singletons. Sequencing was performed on non-Treg CD4+ T cells sorted from blood. The receptors shown here come from a human donor in good health.

The genes are TRBV19 and TRBJ2-5; D is perhaps TRBD2 (6 bases). The germline V and J ends were trimmed by 4 bases and 4 bases, with 10 bases remaining between them. This CDR3 region has 13 residues. The germline gives CDR1 LNHDA, CDR2 SQIVND (reference sequence). DNA for the CDR3: TGTGCCAGTAGTACAGTTAGCGGAGAGACCCAGTACTTC. Encoded protein: CASSTVSGETQYF.

This chain links TRBV15 with TRBJ1-1; TRBD1 matches 8 bases. This CDR3 contains 17 residues. Germline CDR1 is LNHNV and CDR2 is YYDKDF (reference sequence). J lost 4 bases, V lost 4 bases, and 14 bases had no gene match. The CDR3 sequence: CATSNIRSGTGSTEAFF. In nucleotides, the CDR3 is TGTGCCACCAGCAACATCAGATCAGGGACAGGTAGCACTGAAGCTTTCTTT.

This clone was counted only a few times. The rearrangement uses TRBV7-8 and TRBJ1-6; D perhaps matches TRBD1 (5 bases). Looked up from germline, CDR1 is SGHVS and CDR2 is FQNEAQ. This CDR3 is built from 15 residues. Trimming stripped 5 bases from V and 4 bases from J, with 12 bases between. The CDR3 bases are TGTGCCAGCAGCCTTAGGGACGGTTATAATTCACCCCTCCACTTT. Translation: CASSLRDGYNSPLHF.

The count of this clone is one. The chain uses TRBV6-5 and TRBJ2-5; TRBD1 matches at 7 bases. The CDR3 sequence is 14 residues long. V lost 6 bases and J lost 5; bases outside the gene matches: 9. Per germline, CDR1 MNHEY and CDR2 SVGAGI. In DNA, the CDR3 is TGTGCCAGCAGCGACAGAGGGGGCAGGGAGACCCAGTACTTC. Protein sequence: CASSDRGGRETQYF.

Here the CDR3 DNA reads TGTGCCAGCAGTTTTGAACGCTGGGGGAAAGAGACCCAGTACTTC. It translates to CASSFERWGKETQYF. This sequence joins TRBV28 and TRBJ2-5; D is perhaps TRBD1 or TRBD2 (5 bases each). V shed 3 bases and J shed 3 bases, with 14 bases lying between them. Germline CDR1 is MDHEN and CDR2 is SYDVKM. This CDR3 is built from 15 residues.

The chain combines TRBV4-1 with TRBJ1-5; no clear D. Germline values: CDR1 MGHRA, CDR2 YSYEKL. The CDR3 extends over 17 amino acids. Trimming removed 0 bases at V and 0 bases at J, with 12 bases between. The CDR3 loop reads CASSQEGGLNSNQPQHF. Written as DNA, the CDR3 is TGCGCCAGCAGCCAAGAAGGAGGACTCAATAGCAATCAGCCCCAGCATTTT.

The V call is TRBV5-1, the J call TRBJ2-2; D remains ambiguous. Germline loops: CDR1 SGHRS, CDR2 YFSETQ. This CDR3 region has 14 residues. The V end was cut by 0 bases, the J end by 0 bases, with 3 bases between. The CDR3 nucleotides are TGCGCCAGCAGCTTGGTGACGAACACCGGGGAGCTGTTTTTT. Its translation is CASSLVTNTGELFF.

As concerns this clone: The junction does not match germline at one end; this may be a read error. CDR3 nucleotides: TGTGCCAGCAGTGATCGACGCTTT. Protein product: CASSDRRF. The V gene is TRBV6-5, the J gene TRBJ2-3; D is undetermined. From germline, CDR1 is MNHEY and CDR2 SVGAGI. The CDR3 is 8 amino acids.

J is TRBJ2-3 and V is TRBV18, with D tentatively TRBD1 (6 bases). V lost 5 bases, J lost 4 bases, and 13 bases lay in between. The CDR3 runs 14 residues. CDR1 and CDR2 (germline): KGHSH, LQKENI. For the CDR3, the DNA is TGTGCCAGCTCAATAAATAAGGGGGCAGATACGCAGTATTTT. Translated, it gives CASSINKGADTQYF.

V gene TRBV4-1 combines with J gene TRBJ1-2, with 7 bases fitting TRBD1. The V segment lost 6 bases and the J segment 2 bases; nucleotides outside the gene matches: 9. Germline CDR1 reads MGHRA; CDR2 reads YSYEKL. The CDR3 loop spans 15 amino acids. DNA for the CDR3: TGCGCCAGCAGGACGGGACAGCTTGGGAACTATGGCTACACCTTC. It translates to CASRTGQLGNYGYTF.

The chain employs TRBV5-1 and TRBJ2-1; the match to TRBD2 covers 10 bases. V was clipped by 4 bases and J by 6 bases; unmatched bases: 7. Germline V gene sequence: CDR1 SGHRS, CDR2 YFSETQ. The CDR3 has 15 residues. The CDR3 nucleotides are TGCGCCAGCAGCACCGGGACTAGCGCAGTCAATGAGCAGTTCTTC. Translation gives CASSTGTSAVNEQFF.

CDR3 sequence (DNA): TGTGCCAGCAGCCCGCAGGACAGGGGGGTATACGAGCAGTACTTC. Translating gives CASSPQDRGVYEQYF. The chain couples TRBV21-1 to TRBJ2-7; the table's D call TRBD1 went unverified against the DNA. TRBV21-1 is a documented pseudogene. The CDR3 totals 15 residues.

The rearrangement joins TRBV5-1 to TRBJ2-1, with D unresolved. The CDR3 runs to 16 residues. Germline V gene data show CDR1 as SGHRS and CDR2 as YFSETQ. Trimming took 0 bases from V and 8 from J, leaving 18 bases between them. The CDR3 sequence is CASSLAGREYTDEQFF. CDR3 DNA sequence: TGCGCCAGCAGCTTGGCCGGCCGAGAGTATACGGATGAGCAGTTCTTC.

This sequence joins TRBV5-5 and TRBJ1-1; no clear D gene. V was pared by 4 bases and J by 0 bases, with 10 bases between. The CDR3 has 14 amino acids. CDR1 SGHKS and CDR2 YYEKEE come from the germline V gene (reference sequence). CDR3 sequence: CASSPERVNTEAFF. In DNA, the CDR3 is TGTGCCAGCAGCCCCGAGCGGGTGAACACTGAAGCTTTCTTT.

The rearrangement joins TRBV29-1 to TRBJ2-7; 9 bases match TRBD2. The length of the CDR3 is 14 residues. The trim removed 6 bases at V and 4 bases at J, leaving 10 bases unmatched. The germline V gene encodes CDR1 SQVTM and CDR2 ANQGSEA. CDR3 sequence reads: CSVGLAGGTYEQYF. In DNA, the CDR3 is TGCAGCGTGGGACTAGCCGGGGGGACGTACGAGCAGTACTTC.

The chain is built from TRBV5-5 and TRBJ2-7; D not resolved. Trimming shortened V by 0 bases and J by 3 bases, and 13 bases separated the two germline ends. Germline V gene sequence: CDR1 SGHKS, CDR2 YYEKEE (reference sequence). This CDR3 is built from 15 residues. The CDR3, as DNA: TGTGCCAGCAGCTTGGGTGGCGGCCAAATCTACGAGCAGTACTTC. This sequence encodes CASSLGGGQIYEQYF.

The chain is built from TRBV5-6 and TRBJ2-5; 7 bases are a match to TRBD1. Germline assignment: CDR1 SGHDT and CDR2 YYEEEE. The CDR3 is 14 residues long. The ends lost 6 bases at V and 5 bases at J; junction bases unmatched: 10. The CDR3 nucleotides are TGTGCCAGCACTGGCAAAGGGGGCGTTGAGACCCAGTACTTC. This codes for CASTGKGGVETQYF. Variable domain in full (rest from reference TRBV5-6 and TRBJ2-5): DAGVTQSPTHLIKTRGQQVTLRCSPKSGHDTVSWYQQALGQGPQFIFQYYEEEERQRGNFPDRFSGHQFPNYSSELNVNALLLGDSALYLCASTGKGGVETQYFGPGTRLLVL.

The J gene is TRBJ1-2, the V gene TRBV7-2, with TRBD1 identical over 7 bases. J was trimmed by 4 bases and V by 5 bases; bases with no gene match: 16. The germline CDR1 and CDR2 sequences are SGHTA and FQGNSA. CDR3 length equals 17 residues. CDR3 amino acids: CASSPTGVGTDPYGYTF. The CDR3 DNA reads TGTGCCAGCAGCCCCACTGGGGTGGGGACAGACCCCTATGGCTACACCTTC. The full variable domain, with the rest looked up from reference TRBV7-2 and TRBJ1-2, is GAGVSQSPSNKVTEKGKDVELRCDPISGHTALYWYRQSLGQGLEFLIYFQGNSAPDKSGLPSDRFSAERTGGSVSTLTIQRTQQEDSAVYLCASSPTGVGTDPYGYTFGSGTRLTVV.

The J gene is TRBJ1-1, the V gene TRBV11-3, with D possibly matching TRBD1 (5 bases). The ends were cut back, 0 bases at V and 1 base at J, with 12 bases in the middle. Germline loops: CDR1 SGHNT, CDR2 YENEEA. The CDR3 is 16 amino acids. CDR3 protein: CASSLDLEGANTEAFF. In DNA, the CDR3 is TGTGCCAGCAGCTTAGATCTCGAAGGGGCGAACACTGAAGCTTTCTTT.

This chain links TRBV5-4 with TRBJ2-3; perhaps TRBD1 as D (6 bases). Germline V gives CDR1 SGHNT, CDR2 YYREEE (reference sequence). The CDR3 has 11 amino acids. The ends were cut back, 9 bases at V and 14 bases at J, with 19 bases in the middle. The CDR3 nucleotides read TGTGCCACTAAGGGCTCCGGGACACTGTATTTT. Translating it yields CATKGSGTLYF.

This clone was observed a handful of times. The rearrangement links TRBV27 to TRBJ1-6; no definite D call. Trimming stripped 4 bases from V and 0 bases from J, with 16 bases between. The CDR3 sequence is 18 residues long. Germline V gene data show CDR1 as MNHEY and CDR2 as SMNVEV (reference sequence). The CDR3 loop reads CASSWSFYNSSYNSPLHF. For the CDR3, the DNA is TGTGCCAGCAGTTGGAGCTTTTACAATAGCTCCTATAATTCACCCCTCCACTTT.